These 18 T cell receptor beta chains were sequenced from one sample in a study of technical replicates of blood from four donors. TCRdb keeps only in-frame clones here, not all; method: immunoSEQ multiplex PCR. Of tens of thousands of clones listed, 90% were seen once; the top ten hold 4% to 5%. The specimen was PBMCs. All receptors derive from a human donor in good health. Some clones in this sample may be carry-over from other donors' samples.

This chain uses TRBV6-1 with TRBJ2-5; the D gene is possibly TRBD2 (6 bases). V was pared by 6 bases and J by 5 bases, with 19 bases between. The CDR3 covers 15 residues. Germline-derived CDR1 and CDR2 are MNHNS and SASEGT. CDR3 sequence (DNA): TGTGCCAGCAGATATTCCGGGACTGCCAGGGAGACCCAGTACTTC. Translation gives CASRYSGTARETQYF.

The chain carries TRBV7-9 and TRBJ2-7; 10 bases line up with TRBD2. Trimming took 5 bases from V and 3 from J; bases not matched to a gene: 4. CDR3 size: 14 residues. Germline V lookup: CDR1 SEHNR, CDR2 FQNEAQ (reference sequence). The CDR3 loop is CASSAGLADYEQYF. CDR3 sequence (DNA): TGTGCCAGCAGCGCCGGACTAGCGGACTACGAGCAGTACTTC.

The CDR3 bases are TGTGCCAGCAGCCTCGAGGTGGGGGGGCCTTGGGATGAGCAGTTCTTC. This sequence encodes CASSLEVGGPWDEQFF. This sequence joins TRBV11-2 and TRBJ2-1, with TRBD2 as a possible D gene (7 bases). CDR1 is SGHAT and CDR2 is FQNNGV in the germline V gene. This CDR3 has 16 amino acids. Trimming removed 5 bases from V and 8 bases from J, with 22 bases in between.

The chain carries TRBV6-1 and TRBJ1-1, with D uncertain. The CDR3 loop spans 13 amino acids. Germline lookup yields CDR1 MNHNS and CDR2 SASEGT. With 10 bases removed from V and 1 base from J, the gap between germline ends came to 13 bases. The CDR3 region is CAIRLTENTEAFF. The DNA for the CDR3 is TGTGCCATAAGATTAACAGAGAACACTGAAGCTTTCTTT.

The chain uses TRBV2 and TRBJ1-1, with unresolved D. Germline values: CDR1 SNHLY, CDR2 FYNNEI. V was cut by 6 bases and J by 5 bases, with 10 bases left in between. The CDR3 consists of 12 residues. This chain's CDR3 is CASRVSGTEAFF. The CDR3 coding sequence is TGTGCCAGCAGGGTATCGGGGACTGAAGCTTTCTTT.

The CDR3 coding sequence is TGTGCCAGCAGTATACAGGGTGAGGGAGATACGCAGTATTTT. This sequence encodes CASSIQGEGDTQYF. The V gene is TRBV27, the J gene TRBJ2-3; D possibly corresponds to TRBD1 (6 bases). CDR3 length: 14 residues. V was cut by 5 bases and J by 5 bases, with 14 bases left in between. Germline lookup yields CDR1 MNHEY and CDR2 SMNVEV (reference sequence).

The gene calls are TRBV19 and TRBJ2-7; a weak D match, TRBD1 (6 bases). V was cut by 1 base and J by 3 bases, with 10 bases left in between. The CDR3 sequence is 14 residues long. CDR1 is LNHDA, CDR2 SQIVND, per germline (reference sequence). The CDR3 DNA is TGTGCCAGTAGTATAGCGGGACACCACTACGAGCAGTACTTC. It yields the protein CASSIAGHHYEQYF. The full variable domain, rest sourced from reference TRBV19 and TRBJ2-7, is DGGITQSPKYLFRKEGQNVTLSCEQNLNHDAMYWYRQDPGQGLRLIYYSQIVNDFQKGDIAEGYSVSREKKESFPLTVTSAQKNPTAFYLCASSIAGHHYEQYFGPGTRLTVT.

V and J are TRBV25-1 and TRBJ2-7; D may be TRBD1 (6 bases). Looked up from germline, CDR1 is MGHDK and CDR2 is SYGVNS. The CDR3 runs 13 residues. The ends were cut back, 2 bases at V and 5 bases at J, with 10 bases in the middle. The CDR3 loop reads CASSEAGEHEQYF. The CDR3 DNA is TGTGCCAGCAGTGAAGCAGGGGAACACGAGCAGTACTTC.

The chain is built from TRBV7-8 and TRBJ2-7, with TRBD2 identical over 8 bases. The J segment lost 4 bases and the V segment lost 5 bases, leaving 19 bases of the junction unmatched. The CDR3 length is 18 residues. The germline V gene encodes CDR1 SGHVS and CDR2 FQNEAQ. CDR3 amino acids: CASSRGNSGGTEKYEQYF. CDR3 nucleotides: TGTGCCAGCAGCCGTGGTAACAGCGGGGGAACCGAGAAATACGAGCAGTACTTC.

The chain joins TRBV19 to TRBJ2-1; 8 nucleotides match TRBD2. CDR3 size: 12 residues. The V gene end was trimmed by 2 bases and the J gene end by 13 bases; junction bases not matched to a gene: 4. The germline CDR1 and CDR2 sequences are LNHDA and SQIVND (reference sequence). The CDR3 protein is CASSISGGSQFF. CDR3 DNA sequence: TGTGCCAGTAGTATAAGCGGGGGCTCCCAGTTCTTC.

V and J are TRBV10-3 and TRBJ1-1, with TRBD1 as a possible D gene (5 bases). V lost 10 bases and J 1 base, leaving 13 bases between the germline ends. The V gene's germline CDR1 is ENHRY and CDR2 SYGVKD. The CDR3 covers 13 residues. The CDR3 region has the DNA TGTGCCACCGGGGGGGGAACGAACACTGAAGCTTTCTTT. Protein: CATGGGTNTEAFF.

The chain recombines TRBV14 with TRBJ2-1; D might be TRBD1 (6 bases). Trimming stripped 0 bases from V and 4 bases from J, with 13 bases between. Germline CDR1 is SGHDN and CDR2 is FVKESK. This CDR3 has 16 amino acids. The CDR3 spells CASSQEGDTTYNEQFF. In DNA form, the CDR3 reads TGTGCCAGCAGCCAAGAAGGGGACACAACATACAATGAGCAGTTCTTC.

The rearrangement links TRBV5-1 to TRBJ1-2; TRBD1 is a possible D gene (6 bases). Trimming removed 0 bases from V and 1 base from J, with 10 bases in between. The CDR3 runs 15 residues. Looked up from germline, CDR1 is SGHRS and CDR2 is YFSETQ. CDR3 in DNA: TGCGCCAGCAGCTTGGACGGACAGATTAACTATGGCTACACCTTC. Its translation is CASSLDGQINYGYTF.

The chain has TRBV2 and TRBJ2-3; 13 positions match TRBD2. The CDR3 is 15 residues long. Germline V gives CDR1 SNHLY, CDR2 FYNNEI. Trimming at V came to 8 bases and at J to 4 bases, leaving 6 bases not matched to a gene. The DNA of the CDR3 is TGTGCCAGCGGTACTAGCGGGGGGGTCTCAGATACGCAGTATTTT. It yields the protein CASGTSGGVSDTQYF.

This clone was recorded once. This chain links TRBV6-5 with TRBJ2-4; 10 bases are a match to TRBD2. V was pared by 4 bases and J by 0 bases, with 3 bases of the junction left unmatched. Germline assignment: CDR1 MNHEY and CDR2 SVGAGI. The CDR3 extends over 16 amino acids. The CDR3 DNA is TGTGCCAGCAGTTCCGGGACTAGCGTAGCCAAAAACATTCAGTACTTC. As protein: CASSSGTSVAKNIQYF.

V and J are TRBV30 and TRBJ1-1; possibly TRBD1 for D (5 bases). The germline gives CDR1 GTSNPN, CDR2 SVGIG (reference sequence). Trimming cost V 8 bases and J 5 bases, with 15 bases left between them. The CDR3 contains 12 residues. Here the CDR3 reads CAGNRRGTEAFF. CDR3 nucleotides: TGTGCCGGGAACAGGAGAGGAACTGAAGCTTTCTTT.

V gene TRBV6-6 combines with J gene TRBJ2-7; 8 positions agree with TRBD2. CDR3 length: 13 residues. J was trimmed by 2 bases and V by 7 bases; bases with no gene match: 4. CDR1 and CDR2 from the germline V gene are MNHNY and SVGAGI (reference sequence). The CDR3 coding sequence is TGTGCCAGCAACCGGGGGGGAACCTACGAGCAGTACTTC. Translation gives CASNRGGTYEQYF.

This chain connects TRBV9 to TRBJ1-4, with a tentative D call TRBD1 (6 bases). From germline, CDR1 is SGDLS and CDR2 YYNGEE. V was shortened by 4 bases and J by 7 bases, with 11 bases between the two germline ends. This CDR3 is 13 amino acids long. The CDR3 loop reads CASSSDSGEKLFF. CDR3 nucleotide sequence: TGTGCCAGCAGCTCGGACAGTGGTGAAAAACTGTTTTTT.